This T cell receptor beta chain was found in a study of lymphopenia after photon versus proton radiotherapy. Assay used: immunoSEQ multiplex PCR; TCRdb lists only in-frame clones, some missing. The data contain approximately 150,000 clones, approximately 91% of them singletons. Notes on this clone: Its antigen is as yet unknown.

Study conclusions and caveats: Post-nadir diversity loss with photons came from oligoclonal expansion, particularly CD8+ Temra cells. Photon-treated patients lost naive T cells and TCR diversity; proton-treated stayed stable. Better survival with proton therapy was suggested as possible, not demonstrated. In patients who died, overall survival fell as post-nadir TCR diversity dropped more.

The length of the CDR3 is 15 residues. V was pared by 0 bases and J by 2 bases, with 4 bases of the junction left unmatched. In germline, CDR1 is SGHNT, CDR2 YENEEA. V and J are TRBV11-3 and TRBJ2-7, with 7 bases aligning to TRBD1. The sequence came from a man in his fifties with gastric cancer. The sequencing used peripheral blood, collected from a patient treated with photon-based radiotherapy. The DNA of the CDR3 is TGTGCCAGCAGCTTAGAAGGGGGCGTTGCCTACGAGCAGTACTTC. Encoded protein: CASSLEGGVAYEQYF.